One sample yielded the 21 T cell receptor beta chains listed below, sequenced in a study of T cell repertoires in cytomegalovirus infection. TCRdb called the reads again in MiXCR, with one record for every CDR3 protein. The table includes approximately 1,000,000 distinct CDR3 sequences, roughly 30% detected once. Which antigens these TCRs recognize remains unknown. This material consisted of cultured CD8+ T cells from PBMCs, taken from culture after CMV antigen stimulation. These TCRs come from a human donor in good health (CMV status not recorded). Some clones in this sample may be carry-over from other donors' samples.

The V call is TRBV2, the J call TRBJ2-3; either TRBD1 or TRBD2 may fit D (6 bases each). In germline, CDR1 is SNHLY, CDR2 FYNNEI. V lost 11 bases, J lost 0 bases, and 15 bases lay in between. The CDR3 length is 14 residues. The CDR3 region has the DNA TGTGCCTGCAAGGGGGGATACAGCACAGATACGCAGTATTTT. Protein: CACKGGYSTDTQYF.

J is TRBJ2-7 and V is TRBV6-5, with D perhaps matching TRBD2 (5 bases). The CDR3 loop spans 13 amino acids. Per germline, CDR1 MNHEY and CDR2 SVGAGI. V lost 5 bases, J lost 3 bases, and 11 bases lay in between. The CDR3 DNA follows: TGTGCCAGCAGTGTCCGTGGGAGCTACGAGCAGTACTTC. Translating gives CASSVRGSYEQYF.

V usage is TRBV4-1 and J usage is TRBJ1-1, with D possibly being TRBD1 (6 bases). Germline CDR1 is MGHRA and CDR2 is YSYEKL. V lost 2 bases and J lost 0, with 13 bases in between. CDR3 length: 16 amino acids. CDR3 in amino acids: CASSQTGPNMNTEAFF. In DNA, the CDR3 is TGCGCCAGCAGCCAAACAGGGCCAAACATGAACACTGAAGCTTTCTTT.

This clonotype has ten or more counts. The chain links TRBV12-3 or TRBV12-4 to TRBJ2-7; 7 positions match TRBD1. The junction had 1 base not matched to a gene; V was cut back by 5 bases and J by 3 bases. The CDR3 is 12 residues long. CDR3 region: CASSGDSYEQYV. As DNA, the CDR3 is TGTGCCAGCAGTGGGGACAGCTACGAGCAGTACGTC.

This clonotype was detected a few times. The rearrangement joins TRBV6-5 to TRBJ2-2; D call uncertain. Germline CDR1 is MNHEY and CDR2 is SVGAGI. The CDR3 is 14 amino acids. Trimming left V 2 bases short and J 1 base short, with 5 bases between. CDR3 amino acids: CASSYGMNTGELFF. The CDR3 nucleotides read TGTGCCAGCAGTTACGGGATGAACACCGGGGAGCTGTTTTTT.

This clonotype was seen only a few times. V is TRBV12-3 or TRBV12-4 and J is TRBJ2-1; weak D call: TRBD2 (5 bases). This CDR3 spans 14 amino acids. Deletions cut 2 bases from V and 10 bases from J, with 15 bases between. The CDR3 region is CASSLPQVQREQFF. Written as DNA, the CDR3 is TGTGCCAGCAGTTTACCTCAGGTCCAGCGGGAGCAGTTCTTC.

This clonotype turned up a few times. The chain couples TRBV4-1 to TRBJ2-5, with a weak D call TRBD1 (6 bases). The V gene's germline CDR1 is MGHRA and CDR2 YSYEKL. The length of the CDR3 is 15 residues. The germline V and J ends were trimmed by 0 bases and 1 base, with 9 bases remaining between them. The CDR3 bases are TGCGCCAGCAGCCAAGAAGGGACACTCCAAGAGACCCAGTACTTC. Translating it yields CASSQEGTLQETQYF.

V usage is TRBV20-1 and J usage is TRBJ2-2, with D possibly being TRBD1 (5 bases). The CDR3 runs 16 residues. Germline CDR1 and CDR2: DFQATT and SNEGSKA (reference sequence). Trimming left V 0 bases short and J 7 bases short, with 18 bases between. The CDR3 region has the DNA TGCAGTGCTAGAGATCATGGCAGGGTTGGTAACGGGGAGCTGTTTTTT. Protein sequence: CSARDHGRVGNGELFF.

The CDR3 DNA reads as TGTGCCAGCAGCCCTGAGGGGGCAACGAACACCGGGGAGCTGTTTTTT. Protein sequence: CASSPEGATNTGELFF. The genes are TRBV7-3 and TRBJ2-2, with 7 positions matching TRBD1. After removal of 5 bases from V and 0 bases from J, the junction contained 6 bases not matched to a gene. The length of the CDR3 is 16 residues. Per germline, CDR1 SGHTA and CDR2 FQGTGA.

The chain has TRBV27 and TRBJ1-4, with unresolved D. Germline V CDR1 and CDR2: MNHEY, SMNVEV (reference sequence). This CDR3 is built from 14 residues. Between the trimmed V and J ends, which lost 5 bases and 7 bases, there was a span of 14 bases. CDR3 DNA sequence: TGTGCCAGCAGTCTCAGGAAGACCGCTGAAAAACTGTTTTTT. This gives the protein CASSLRKTAEKLFF.

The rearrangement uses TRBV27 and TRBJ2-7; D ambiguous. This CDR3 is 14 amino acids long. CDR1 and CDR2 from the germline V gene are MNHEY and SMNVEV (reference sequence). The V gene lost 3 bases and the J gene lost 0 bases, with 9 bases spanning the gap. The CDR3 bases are TGTGCCAGCAGTTTCGACCGGAGCTCCTACGAGCAGTACGTC. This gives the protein CASSFDRSSYEQYV.

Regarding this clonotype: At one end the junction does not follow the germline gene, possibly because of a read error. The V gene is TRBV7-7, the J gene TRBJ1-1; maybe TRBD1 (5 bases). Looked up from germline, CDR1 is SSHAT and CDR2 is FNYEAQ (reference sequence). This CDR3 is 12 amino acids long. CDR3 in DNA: TGTGCTAGCAGCACCAGGGTTCCTGAAGCTTTCTTT. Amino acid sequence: CASSTRVPEAFF.

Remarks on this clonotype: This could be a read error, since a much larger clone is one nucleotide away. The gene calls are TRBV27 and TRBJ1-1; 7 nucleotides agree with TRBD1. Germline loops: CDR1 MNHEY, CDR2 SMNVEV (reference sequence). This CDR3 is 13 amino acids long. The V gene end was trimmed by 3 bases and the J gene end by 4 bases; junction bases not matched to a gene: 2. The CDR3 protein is CASSFYRGTEAFF. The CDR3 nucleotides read TGTGCCAGCAGTTTTTACAGGGGCACTGAAGCTTTCTTT.

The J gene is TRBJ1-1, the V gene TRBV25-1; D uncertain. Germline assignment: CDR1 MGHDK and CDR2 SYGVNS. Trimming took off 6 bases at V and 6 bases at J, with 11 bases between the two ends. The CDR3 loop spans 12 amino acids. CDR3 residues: CASRPSVAEAFF. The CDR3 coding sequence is TGTGCCAGCAGACCAAGCGTTGCTGAAGCTTTCTTT.

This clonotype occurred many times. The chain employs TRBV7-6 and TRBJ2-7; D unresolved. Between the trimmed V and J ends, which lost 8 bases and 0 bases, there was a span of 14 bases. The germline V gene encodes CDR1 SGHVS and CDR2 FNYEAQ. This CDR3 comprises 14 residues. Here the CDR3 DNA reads TGTGCCAGCGGGAAGCAGAAAAACTCCTACGAGCAGTACTTC. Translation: CASGKQKNSYEQYF.

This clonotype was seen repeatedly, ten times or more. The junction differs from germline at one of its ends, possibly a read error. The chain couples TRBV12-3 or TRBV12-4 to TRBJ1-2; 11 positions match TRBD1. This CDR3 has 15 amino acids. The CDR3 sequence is CASSLGDRGRDGYTF. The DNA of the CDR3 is TGTGCCAGCAGCTTAGGGGACAGGGGGAGGGATGGCTACACCTTC.

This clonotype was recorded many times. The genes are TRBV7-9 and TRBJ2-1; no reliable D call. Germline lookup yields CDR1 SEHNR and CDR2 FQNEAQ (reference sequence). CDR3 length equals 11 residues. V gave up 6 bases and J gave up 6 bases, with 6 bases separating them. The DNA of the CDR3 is TGTGCCAGCAGGGCGAGCAATGAGCAGTTCTTC. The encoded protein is CASRASNEQFF.

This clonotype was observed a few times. Written as DNA, the CDR3 is TGTGCCAGCAGCGGATCGGGGGTTACAACAGATACGCAGTATTTT. It is translated as CASSGSGVTTDTQYF. V is TRBV11-1 and J is TRBJ2-3, with D tentatively TRBD2 (6 bases). Germline loops: CDR1 SGHAT, CDR2 FQDESV (reference sequence). Trimming cost V 5 bases and J 3 bases, with 15 bases left between them. The CDR3 is made up of 15 amino acids. The variable domain in full, with the rest retrieved from reference TRBV11-1 and TRBJ2-3, is EAEVAQSPRYKITEKSQAVAFWCDPISGHATLYWYRQILGQGPELLVQFQDESVVDDSQLPKDRFSAERLKGVDSTLKIQPAELGDSAMYLCASSGSGVTTDTQYFGPGTRLTVL.

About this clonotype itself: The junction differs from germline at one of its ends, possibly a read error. The CDR3 loop reads CAGSIVSSNEQFF. DNA of the CDR3: TGTGCCGGTAGTATAGTCTCGTCCAATGAGCAGTTCTTC. V gene TRBV19 combines with J gene TRBJ2-1; D gene unclear. The CDR3 has 13 residues. The germline CDR1 and CDR2 sequences are LNHDA and SQIVND (reference sequence). The whole variable domain, filled in from reference TRBV19 and TRBJ2-1, reads DGGITQSPKYLFRKEGQNVTLSCEQNLNHDAMYWYRQDPGQGLRLIYYSQIVNDFQKGDIAEGYSVSREKKESFPLTVTSAQKNPTAFYLCAGSIVSSNEQFFGPGTRLTVL.

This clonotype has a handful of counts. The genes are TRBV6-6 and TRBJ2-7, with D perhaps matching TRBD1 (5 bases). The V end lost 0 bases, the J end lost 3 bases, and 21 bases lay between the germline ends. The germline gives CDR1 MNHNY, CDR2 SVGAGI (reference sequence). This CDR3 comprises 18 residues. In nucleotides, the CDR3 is TGTGCCAGCAGTTACTCGGGGCAGGGTATACATTCTGTCTACGAGCAGTACGTC. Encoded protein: CASSYSGQGIHSVYEQYV.

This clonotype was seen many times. Written as DNA, the CDR3 is TGTGCCAGCAGCTCCGACCAAGAGACCCAGTACTTC. Translating it yields CASSSDQETQYF. The chain couples TRBV7-6 to TRBJ2-5; D not certain. V was pared by 4 bases and J by 0 bases, with 3 bases between. The length of the CDR3 is 12 residues. The germline V gene has CDR1 SGHVS and CDR2 FNYEAQ.